The entry that follows covers one TCR beta chain sequence. No antigen is known for it. These data belong to a study of T cell responses to AZD1222 COVID-19 vaccine. This CDR3 is 16 amino acids long. Trimming left V 4 bases short and J 1 base short, with 15 bases between. Germline CDR1 and CDR2: MNHEY and SMNVEV (reference sequence). Findings and caveats of the study: Variant regions that are unmutated are reportedly the target of nearly half of spike-specific TCRs.

Here immunoSEQ multiplex PCR was the method, and the copy in TCRdb shows in-frame clones only, minus some. The data show about 100,000 clones, around 90% seen once. This TCR came from an adult in good health. The rearrangement uses TRBV27 and TRBJ2-3; D remains unclear. Sequenced material: peripheral blood, taken on day 0 of AZD1222 vaccination. CDR3 nucleotides: TGTGCCAGCAGTTATATCCGGGCTGGGGGCACAGATACGCAGTATTTT. It yields the protein CASSYIRAGGTDTQYF.